This T cell receptor beta chain was sequenced for a study of T cells in tuberculosis (dated by TCRdb to between 2017 and 2018). Background for the entire study: The study combined CD1B tetramers and high-throughput TCR immunosequencing to characterize T cells specific for the mycobacterial lipid antigen glucose monomycolate (GMM). IGRA-negative adolescents, IGRA-positive adolescents with latent tuberculosis and adults with active tuberculosis, ten per group, were compared in a South African clinical cohort. Study-wide findings and limitations: Smaller mean NN-distances to GMM-specific TCRs were observed in active tuberculosis TCR-alpha repertoires than in IGRA-negative controls, suggesting clonal expansion of GMM-specific TCRs. An accuracy of 87% (AUROC roughly 0.87) was reached by a classifier using the diverse GMM-specific repertoire, compared with about 70% accuracy when GEM motif frequencies were used. Clinical samples were chosen by availability of cryopreserved specimens, and active tuberculosis cases were adults while controls were adolescents. Shorter CDR3-alpha lengths in active tuberculosis patients partly drove the smaller NN-distances, and the TCR-beta difference was not statistically significant.

TCR libraries were generated with the immunoSEQ multiplex PCR assay, using TCR-beta and/or TCR-alpha/delta assays for each sample. The amplified TCR libraries were sequenced using the Illumina high-throughput platform. From the authors' description of their analysis: Clustering and dimensionality reduction relied on pairwise TCRdist distances among GMM-specific receptors from T cells that were either sorted ex vivo or expanded in vitro. Each clinical repertoire was assigned a mean NN-distance score, defined as the average TCRdist to the nearest 10% of tetramer-positive reference sequences. GEM TCR motif frequency was calculated as the fraction of unique TCRs that matched known GEM sequences in V/J usage and CDR3 length. Linear discriminant analysis with leave-one-out cross-validation, implemented in scikit-learn, was used to classify active tuberculosis. TCRdb limited this immuneACCESS table to in-frame rearrangements with V and J called. A share of clones is missing; checked studies link under half to unresolved V genes, and the rest is unexplained. D and trimming come from the DNA, and the V and J calls and clone size come from that table. For this sample there are about 29,000 clones; more than 85% appear just once. The ten largest clones represent just under 5% of the sample.

On this clone itself: The clone's antigen remains unknown. Base qualities are not at hand, and no much larger clone is one base apart.

The germline V gene provides CDR1 SGHVS and CDR2 FQNEAQ. Trimming removed 4 bases from V and 3 bases from J, leaving 12 bases between the germline ends. The CDR3 contains 14 residues, cysteine and phenylalanine counted. The DNA shown is the 42-base CDR3, in frame from base 1. At study entry, adolescents were screened for latent tuberculosis infection by tuberculin skin test and QuantiFERON-TB GOLD In-Tube IGRA. Immunosequencing of unsorted cryopreserved PBMC covered, on average, approximately 100,000 T cells per clinical donor. Eleven high schools in the Worcester region of the Western Cape, South Africa, served as enrollment sites for adolescents aged 12 to 18 years. About 10 M. tuberculosis-infected and some 10 uninfected adolescents were selected with matching for age and sex. For the adolescents, PBMC were isolated by density centrifugation from freshly drawn heparinized blood and then cryopreserved.

The specimen was PBMCs. The chain is assembled from TRBV7-8 and TRBJ1-1, with TRBD1 as a weak D call on 6 bases. The clonotype originates from a donor aged 10 to 29 with latent tuberculosis or without tuberculosis infection. The nucleotide sequence reads as follows: TGTGCCAGCAGCTCAGGACAGACTCACACTGAAGCTTTCTTT. The translation is CASSSGQTHTEAFF.